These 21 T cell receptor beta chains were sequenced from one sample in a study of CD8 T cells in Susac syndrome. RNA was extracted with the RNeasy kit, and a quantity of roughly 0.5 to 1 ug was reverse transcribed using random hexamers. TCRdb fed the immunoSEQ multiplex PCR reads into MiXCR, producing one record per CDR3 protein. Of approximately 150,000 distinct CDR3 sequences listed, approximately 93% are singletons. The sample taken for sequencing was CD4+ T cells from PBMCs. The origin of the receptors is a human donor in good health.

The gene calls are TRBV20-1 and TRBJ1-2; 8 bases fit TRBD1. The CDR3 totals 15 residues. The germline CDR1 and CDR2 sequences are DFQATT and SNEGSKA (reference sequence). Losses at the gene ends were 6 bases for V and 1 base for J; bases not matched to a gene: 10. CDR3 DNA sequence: TGCAGTGCCCGACTCGGACAGGGCGGTAACTATGGCTACACCTTC. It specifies CSARLGQGGNYGYTF.

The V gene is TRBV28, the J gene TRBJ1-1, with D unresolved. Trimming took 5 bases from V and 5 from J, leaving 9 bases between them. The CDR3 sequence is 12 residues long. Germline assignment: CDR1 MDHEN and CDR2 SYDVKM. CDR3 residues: CASSTPLTEAFF. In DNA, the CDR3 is TGTGCCAGCAGTACTCCTCTGACTGAAGCTTTCTTT.

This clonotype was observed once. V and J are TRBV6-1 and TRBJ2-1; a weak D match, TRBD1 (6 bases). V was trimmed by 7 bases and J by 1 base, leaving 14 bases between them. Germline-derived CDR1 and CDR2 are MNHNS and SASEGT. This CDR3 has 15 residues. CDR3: CASIHTGTSYNEQFF. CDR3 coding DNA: TGTGCCAGCATCCACACCGGGACATCCTACAATGAGCAGTTCTTC.

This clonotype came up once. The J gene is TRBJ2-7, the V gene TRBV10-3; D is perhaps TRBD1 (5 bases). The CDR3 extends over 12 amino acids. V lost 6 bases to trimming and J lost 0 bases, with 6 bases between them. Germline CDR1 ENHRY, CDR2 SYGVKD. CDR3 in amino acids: CAIRDNSYEQYF. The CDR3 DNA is TGTGCCATCAGGGACAACTCCTACGAGCAGTACTTC.

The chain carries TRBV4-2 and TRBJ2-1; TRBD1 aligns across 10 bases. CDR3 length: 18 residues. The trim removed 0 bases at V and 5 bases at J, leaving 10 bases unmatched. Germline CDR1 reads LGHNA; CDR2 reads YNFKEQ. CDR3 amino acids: CASSQEPSGQGSHNEQFF. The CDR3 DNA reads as TGTGCCAGCAGCCAAGAGCCCTCGGGACAGGGGTCTCACAATGAGCAGTTCTTC.

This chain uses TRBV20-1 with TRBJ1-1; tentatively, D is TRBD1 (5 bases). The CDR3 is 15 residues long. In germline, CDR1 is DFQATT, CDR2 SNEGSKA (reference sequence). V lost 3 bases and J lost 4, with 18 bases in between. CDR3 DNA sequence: TGCAGTGCTAGTAGAATGGGGACCTTGGCCACTGAAGCTTTCTTT. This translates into CSASRMGTLATEAFF.

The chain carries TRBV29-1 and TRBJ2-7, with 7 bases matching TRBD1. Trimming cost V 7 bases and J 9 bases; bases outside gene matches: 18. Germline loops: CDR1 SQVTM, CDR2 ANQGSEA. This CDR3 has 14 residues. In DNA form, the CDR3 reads TGCAGCGCTACCCTGCGGACAGGAACCCGCTTGCAGTACTTC. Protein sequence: CSATLRTGTRLQYF.

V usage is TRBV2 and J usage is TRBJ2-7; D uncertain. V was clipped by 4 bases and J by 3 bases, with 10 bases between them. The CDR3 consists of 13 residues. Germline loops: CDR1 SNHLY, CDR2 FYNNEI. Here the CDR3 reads CASSVSRFYEQYF. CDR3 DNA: TGTGCCAGCAGTGTAAGTAGGTTCTACGAGCAGTACTTC.

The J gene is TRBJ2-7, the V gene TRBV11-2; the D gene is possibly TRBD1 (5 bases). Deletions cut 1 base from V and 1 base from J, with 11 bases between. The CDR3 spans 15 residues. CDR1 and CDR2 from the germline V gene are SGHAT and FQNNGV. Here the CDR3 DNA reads TGTGCCAGCAGCTTAGGGCTACAGGTTTCCTACGAGCAGTACTTC. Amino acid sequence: CASSLGLQVSYEQYF.

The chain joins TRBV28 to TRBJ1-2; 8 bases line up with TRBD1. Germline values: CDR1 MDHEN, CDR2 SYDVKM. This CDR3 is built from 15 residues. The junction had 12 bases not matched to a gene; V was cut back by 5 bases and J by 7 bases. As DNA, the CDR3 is TGTGCCAGCAGTCAAATGGGACAGGACACCCGTGGCTACACCTTC. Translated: CASSQMGQDTRGYTF.

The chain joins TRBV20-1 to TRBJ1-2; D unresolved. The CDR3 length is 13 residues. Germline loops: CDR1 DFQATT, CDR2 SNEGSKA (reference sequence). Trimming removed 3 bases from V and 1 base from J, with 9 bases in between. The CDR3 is CSARGRNNYGYTF. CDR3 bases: TGCAGTGCTAGGGGGAGGAATAACTATGGCTACACCTTC.

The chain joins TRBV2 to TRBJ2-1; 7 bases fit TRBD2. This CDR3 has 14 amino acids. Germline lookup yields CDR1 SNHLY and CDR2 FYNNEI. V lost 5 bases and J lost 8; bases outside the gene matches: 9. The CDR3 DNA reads TGTGCCAGCAGTCCCAGGACTAGAATCGATGAGCAGTTCTTC. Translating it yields CASSPRTRIDEQFF.

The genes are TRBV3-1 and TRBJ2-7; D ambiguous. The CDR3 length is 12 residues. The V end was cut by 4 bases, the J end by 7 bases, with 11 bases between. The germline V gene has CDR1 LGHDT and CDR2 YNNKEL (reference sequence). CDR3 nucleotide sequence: TGTGCCAGCAGCCCACCCTCCGGGGAGCAGTACTTC. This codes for CASSPPSGEQYF.

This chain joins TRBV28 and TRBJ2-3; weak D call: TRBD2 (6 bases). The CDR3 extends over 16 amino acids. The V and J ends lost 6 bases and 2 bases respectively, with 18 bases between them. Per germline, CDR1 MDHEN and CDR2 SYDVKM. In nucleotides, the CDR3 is TGTGCCAGCAGCTCGCCTCTCGGGGGAAACACAGATACGCAGTATTTT. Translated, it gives CASSSPLGGNTDTQYF.

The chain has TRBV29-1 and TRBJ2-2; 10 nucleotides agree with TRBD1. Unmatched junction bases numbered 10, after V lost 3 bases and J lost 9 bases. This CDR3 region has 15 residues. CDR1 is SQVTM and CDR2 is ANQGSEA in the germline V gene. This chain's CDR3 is CSVDPGTGVHRELFF. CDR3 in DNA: TGCAGCGTTGACCCCGGGACAGGGGTTCATCGGGAGCTGTTTTTT.

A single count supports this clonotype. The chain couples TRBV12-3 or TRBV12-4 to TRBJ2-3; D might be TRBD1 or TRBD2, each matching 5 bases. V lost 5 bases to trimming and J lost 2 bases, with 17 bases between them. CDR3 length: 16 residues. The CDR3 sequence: CASSLHGDQYTDTQYF. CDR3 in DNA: TGTGCCAGCAGTCTTCATGGGGACCAGTACACAGATACGCAGTATTTT.

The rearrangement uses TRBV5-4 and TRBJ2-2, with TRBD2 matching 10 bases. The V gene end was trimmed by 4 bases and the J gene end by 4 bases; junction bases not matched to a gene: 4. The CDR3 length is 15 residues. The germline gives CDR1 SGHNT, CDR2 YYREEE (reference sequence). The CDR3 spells CASSLAGVTTGELFF. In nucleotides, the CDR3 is TGTGCCAGCAGCCTAGCGGGAGTAACCACCGGGGAGCTGTTTTTT.

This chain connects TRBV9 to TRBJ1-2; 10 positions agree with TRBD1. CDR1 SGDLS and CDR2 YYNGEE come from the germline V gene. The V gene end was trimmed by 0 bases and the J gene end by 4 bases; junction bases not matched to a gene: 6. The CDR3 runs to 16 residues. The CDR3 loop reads CASSVAPGQGIYGYTF. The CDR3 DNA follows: TGTGCCAGCAGCGTAGCCCCGGGACAGGGGATCTATGGCTACACCTTC.

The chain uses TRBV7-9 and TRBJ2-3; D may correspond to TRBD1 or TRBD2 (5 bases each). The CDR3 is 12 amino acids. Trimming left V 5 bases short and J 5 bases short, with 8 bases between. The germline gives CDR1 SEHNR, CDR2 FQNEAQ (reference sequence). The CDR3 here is CASSERGDTQYF. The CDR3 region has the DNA TGTGCCAGCAGCGAGAGGGGAGATACGCAGTATTTT.

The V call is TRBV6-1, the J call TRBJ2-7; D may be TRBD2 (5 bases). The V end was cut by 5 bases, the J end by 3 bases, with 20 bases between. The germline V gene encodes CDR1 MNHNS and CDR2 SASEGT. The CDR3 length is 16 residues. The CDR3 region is CASSPISAKAVYEQYF. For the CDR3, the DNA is TGTGCCAGCAGTCCAATTTCCGCGAAAGCGGTCTACGAGCAGTACTTC.

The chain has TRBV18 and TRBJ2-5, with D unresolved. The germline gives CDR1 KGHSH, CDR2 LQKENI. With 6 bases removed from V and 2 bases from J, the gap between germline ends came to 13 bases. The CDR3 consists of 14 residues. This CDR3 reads CASSLGIGQETQYF. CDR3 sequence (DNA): TGTGCCAGCTCGCTTGGGATCGGACAAGAGACCCAGTACTTC. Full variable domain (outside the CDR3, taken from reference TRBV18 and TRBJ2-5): NAGVMQNPRHLVRRRGQEARLRCSPMKGHSHVYWYRQLPEEGLKFMVYLQKENIIDESGMPKERFSAEFPKEGPSILRIQQVVRGDSAAYFCASSLGIGQETQYFGPGTRLLVL.